One sample yielded the 18 T cell receptor beta chains listed below, sequenced in a study of T cell repertoires in cytomegalovirus infection. TCRdb re-analysed the reads in MiXCR, keeping a single row per CDR3 protein. The sample shows some 280,000 distinct CDR3 sequences, roughly 15% of them seen only once. The source material was PBMCs. Receptor source: a human donor in good health (CMV status not recorded). Some clones in this sample may be carry-over from other donors' samples.

The genes are TRBV6-2 or TRBV6-3 and TRBJ2-1, with 9 bases identical to TRBD2. V dropped 4 bases and J dropped 6; count of bases not matched to a gene: 7. Germline loops: CDR1 MNHEY, CDR2 SVGEGT. The CDR3 is 15 residues long. CDR3 coding DNA: TGTGCCAGCAGTTTTCGGCTAGCGGGAATCAATGAGCAGTTCTTC. It codes for CASSFRLAGINEQFF.

In this sample, this clonotype turned up a few times. V usage is TRBV7-2 and J usage is TRBJ1-2; a possible D gene is TRBD1 (5 bases). There are 13 residues in the CDR3. Germline CDR1 and CDR2: SGHTA and FQGNSA. V dropped 3 bases and J dropped 5 bases, with 10 bases sitting between them. This CDR3 reads CASSFGTGYGYTF. DNA of the CDR3: TGTGCCAGCAGCTTCGGAACAGGATATGGCTACACCTTC.

In this sample, this clonotype turned up many times. DNA of the CDR3: TGTGCCAGCAGTGATTCAGGGAACTACGAGCAGTACTTC. The encoded protein is CASSDSGNYEQYF. V gene TRBV2 combines with J gene TRBJ2-7, with a possible D match to TRBD1 (5 bases). The CDR3 totals 13 residues. Trimming took off 3 bases at V and 3 bases at J, with 9 bases between the two ends. Looked up from germline, CDR1 is SNHLY and CDR2 is FYNNEI.

A few counts support this clonotype. V is TRBV12-3 or TRBV12-4 and J is TRBJ1-2; the match to TRBD1 covers 8 bases. The CDR3 extends over 14 amino acids. V dropped 7 bases and J dropped 5; count of bases not matched to a gene: 9. The chain's CDR3 is CASTRRQGNYGYTF. The CDR3, as DNA: TGTGCCAGCACCCGTCGACAGGGGAATTATGGCTACACCTTC.

This sequence joins TRBV7-3 and TRBJ2-3; D call uncertain. Looked up from germline, CDR1 is SGHTA and CDR2 is FQGTGA. Trimming shortened V by 3 bases and J by 2 bases, and 9 bases separated the two germline ends. CDR3 size: 14 residues. CDR3 protein: CASSLHPDTDTQYF. The CDR3 region has the DNA TGTGCCAGCAGCTTGCACCCAGACACAGATACGCAGTATTTT.

The V call is TRBV20-1, the J call TRBJ2-2; the match to TRBD2 covers 10 bases. Germline loops: CDR1 DFQATT, CDR2 SNEGSKA (reference sequence). The CDR3 consists of 16 residues. The ends lost 1 base at V and 5 bases at J; junction bases unmatched: 7. For the CDR3, the DNA is TGCAGTGCTAGAGGGCTAGCGGGAGTGGGGACCGGGGAGCTGTTTTTT. Translating it yields CSARGLAGVGTGELFF.

The rearrangement uses TRBV12-3 or TRBV12-4 and TRBJ1-2, with a weak D call TRBD1 (5 bases). Trimming removed 6 bases from V and 3 bases from J, with 20 bases in between. The CDR3 is 16 residues long. The CDR3 reads CASSDRDLQTYYGYTF. CDR3 nucleotides: TGTGCCAGCAGCGATCGGGACCTACAAACTTACTATGGCTACACCTTC.

This clonotype was found a few times. The V and J genes are TRBV4-1 and TRBJ1-4; perhaps TRBD1 as D (5 bases). With 3 bases removed from V and 5 bases from J, the gap between germline ends came to 19 bases. Germline loops: CDR1 MGHRA, CDR2 YSYEKL. The CDR3 sequence is 17 residues long. The CDR3 loop is CASSHSPGQGFNEKLFF. For the CDR3, the DNA is TGCGCCAGCAGCCACAGCCCTGGCCAGGGTTTCAATGAAAAACTGTTTTTT.

The CDR3 coding sequence is TGTGCCAGCACCCTACTAGCGGGGTCCTACGAGCAGTACTTC. Its protein product is CASTLLAGSYEQYF. The chain has TRBV28 and TRBJ2-7; 10 bases are shared with TRBD2. This CDR3 region has 14 residues. Germline V lookup: CDR1 MDHEN, CDR2 SYDVKM. Trimming took 7 bases from V and 1 from J; bases not matched to a gene: 4.

This clonotype appeared many times. This chain uses TRBV7-9 with TRBJ2-7, with TRBD2 matching over 8 bases. CDR1 is SEHNR and CDR2 is FQNEAQ in the germline V gene (reference sequence). The V and J ends lost 5 bases and 4 bases, in that order; junction bases with no gene match: 7. The CDR3 spans 14 residues. This chain's CDR3 is CASSTSGSRYEQYF. The DNA of the CDR3 is TGTGCCAGCAGCACCAGCGGGAGTAGGTACGAGCAGTACTTC.

To note about this clonotype: A junction boundary mismatches the germline segment, possibly from a read error. The chain combines TRBV20-1 with TRBJ1-1, with D perhaps matching TRBD1 (5 bases). Germline loops: CDR1 DFQATT, CDR2 SNEGSKA (reference sequence). CDR3 length equals 14 residues. CDR3 DNA sequence: TGCATTGCTTATCAAAGATCAGGGTTCACTGAAGCTTTCTTT. Residues: CIAYQRSGFTEAFF.

This clonotype came up many times. V and J are TRBV5-5 and TRBJ2-1, with D unclear. The germline V and J ends were trimmed by 2 bases and 1 base, with 10 bases remaining between them. Looked up from germline, CDR1 is SGHKS and CDR2 is YYEKEE (reference sequence). CDR3 size: 15 residues. Written as DNA, the CDR3 is TGTGCCAGCAGCTTTAAGGGAAGTTCCTACAATGAGCAGTTCTTC. Encoded protein: CASSFKGSSYNEQFF.

This clonotype has at least ten counts. This sequence joins TRBV20-1 and TRBJ2-1, with 9 bases identical to TRBD2. CDR1 and CDR2 (germline): DFQATT, SNEGSKA (reference sequence). The CDR3 is 15 residues long. V lost 3 bases, J lost 4 bases, and 7 bases stayed unmatched. The CDR3 region has the DNA TGCAGTGCTAGTCCTAGCGGGGTGAGGTACAATGAGCAGTTCTTC. Translation gives CSASPSGVRYNEQFF.

This clonotype came up a few times. V usage is TRBV6-1 and J usage is TRBJ1-5, with D tentatively TRBD1 (6 bases). CDR1 is MNHNS and CDR2 is SASEGT in the germline V gene. The V gene lost 9 bases and the J gene lost 2 bases, with 11 bases spanning the gap. This CDR3 is 13 amino acids long. The CDR3 spells CASTYRGNQPQHF. In DNA, the CDR3 is TGTGCCAGTACCTACAGGGGCAATCAGCCCCAGCATTTT.

This clonotype turned up a few times. The chain links TRBV5-1 to TRBJ2-1; D ambiguous. CDR3 length: 17 amino acids. V was pared by 3 bases and J by 4 bases, with 20 bases between. Germline CDR1 reads SGHRS; CDR2 reads YFSETQ. The CDR3 reads CASSSRVGVESYNEQFF. The DNA for the CDR3 is TGCGCCAGCAGCTCACGGGTGGGCGTGGAGTCTTACAATGAGCAGTTCTTC.

The V and J genes are TRBV9 and TRBJ2-7; D not certain. The CDR3 is 15 amino acids. V gave up 3 bases and J gave up 0 bases, with 13 bases separating them. Germline-derived CDR1 and CDR2 are SGDLS and YYNGEE. The CDR3 region has the DNA TGTGCCAGCAGCGCGTCGGGTCATAACTCCTACGAGCAGTACTTC. Its protein is CASSASGHNSYEQYF. The full variable domain, in which reference TRBV9 and TRBJ2-7 provide the parts outside the CDR3, is DSGVTQTPKHLITATGQRVTLRCSPRSGDLSVYWYQQSLDQGLQFLIQYYNGEERAKGNILERFSAQQFPDLHSELNLSSLELGDSALYFCASSASGHNSYEQYFGPGTRLTVT.

In its sample, this clonotype was seen many times. The rearrangement links TRBV19 to TRBJ1-5; D gene uncertain. V shed 5 bases and J shed 0 bases, with 14 bases lying between them. This CDR3 has 16 amino acids. Germline V gene sequence: CDR1 LNHDA, CDR2 SQIVND (reference sequence). CDR3 amino acids: CASSSDRGFSNQPQHF. The CDR3 region has the DNA TGTGCCAGTAGTTCCGATAGAGGCTTTAGCAATCAGCCCCAGCATTTT.

Many counts were recorded for this clonotype. CDR3 sequence (DNA): TGTGCCAGCAGTATCCAGAGGTTTACCGGGGAGCTGTTTTTT. Protein product: CASSIQRFTGELFF. V gene TRBV2 combines with J gene TRBJ2-2; D is undetermined. This CDR3 region has 14 residues. Germline CDR1 SNHLY, CDR2 FYNNEI. Trimming pared 5 bases from V and 5 bases from J, leaving 12 bases between.